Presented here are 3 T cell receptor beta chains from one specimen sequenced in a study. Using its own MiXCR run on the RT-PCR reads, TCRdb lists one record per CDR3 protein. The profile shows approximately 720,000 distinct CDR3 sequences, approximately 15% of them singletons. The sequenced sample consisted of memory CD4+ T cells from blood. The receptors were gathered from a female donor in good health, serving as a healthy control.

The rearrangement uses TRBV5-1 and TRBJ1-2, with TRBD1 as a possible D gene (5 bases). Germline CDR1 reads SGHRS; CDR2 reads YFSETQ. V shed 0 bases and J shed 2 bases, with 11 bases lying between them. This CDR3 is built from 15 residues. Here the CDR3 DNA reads TGCGCCAGCAGCTTGGAACGGGGGGTAAACTATGGCTACACCTTC. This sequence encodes CASSLERGVNYGYTF.

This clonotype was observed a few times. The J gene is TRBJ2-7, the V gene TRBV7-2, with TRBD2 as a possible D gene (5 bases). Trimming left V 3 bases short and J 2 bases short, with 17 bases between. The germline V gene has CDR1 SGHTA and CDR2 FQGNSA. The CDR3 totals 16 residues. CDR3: CASSFSSNPGTYEQYF. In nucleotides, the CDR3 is TGTGCCAGCAGCTTTTCCAGCAACCCGGGAACCTACGAGCAGTACTTC.

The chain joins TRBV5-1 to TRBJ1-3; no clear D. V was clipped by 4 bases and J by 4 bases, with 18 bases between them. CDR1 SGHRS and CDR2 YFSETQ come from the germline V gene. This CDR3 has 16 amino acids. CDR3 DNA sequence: TGCGCCAGCAGCCTCGATCGGGTCCCGGGAGGAAACACCATATATTTT. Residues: CASSLDRVPGGNTIYF.